The clone carrying this T cell receptor (beta chain) was counted once. Its target is unknown. These data come from a study of shared clonotypes between healthy human individuals. Broader study findings: Compared with memory subsets, naive subsets generally had larger estimated richness.

Measured with immunoSEQ multiplex PCR; TCRdb has only the in-frame clones, and not every one. This sample has around 2,000,000 clones, with approximately 95% found just once. Cells designated naive CD8 were CD45RO-negative and were positively selected for CCR7, with terminally differentiated effector memory CD45RA+ cells excluded. The origin of this receptor is a man between 18 and 29 years old in good health. The source material was naive CD8+ T cells sorted from blood.

As DNA, the CDR3 is TGTGCCAGCAGCTTAGAACTAGCGGTTTCCTACGAGCAGTACTTC. This gives the protein CASSLELAVSYEQYF. This sequence joins TRBV7-9 and TRBJ2-7, with 8 bases fitting TRBD2. Germline CDR1 reads SEHNR; CDR2 reads FQNEAQ (reference sequence). The CDR3 sequence is 15 residues long. The V and J ends lost 1 base and 1 base, in that order; junction bases with no gene match: 3.